This entry describes one TCR beta chain. The antigen is undetermined. One base separates it from a far larger clone, so it is likely a read error. These data come from a study of regulatory T cells in long-lasting Graves disease. Study conclusions and caveats: New patients shared fewer public clonotypes (about 970) than persistent patients did (approximately 2,700).

Time point specified: newly diagnosed GD, antithyroid drugs for less than 3 months. RNA isolated from PBMCs was used to make the TCR library. Construction of the TCR beta libraries employed iRepertoire HTBI primers in conjunction with Arm-PCR of CDR3 regions. TCRdb reprocessed the multiplex PCR reads with MiXCR, giving one entry per CDR3 protein. The sample yields some 250,000 distinct CDR3 sequences, roughly 21% seen once. The source material was peripheral blood mononuclear cells (PBMCs), sampled at new diagnosis, from a patient treated with antithyroid drugs. The receptor was derived from a female donor with Graves disease.

CDR3 region: CASSPPVDAGGNNEQFF. CDR3 sequence (DNA): TGTGCCAGCTCACCACCGGTCGACGCGGGAGGAAACAATGAGCAGTTCTTC. The chain is built from TRBV6-1 and TRBJ2-1, with 8 bases lining up with TRBD2. With 8 bases clipped from V and 5 bases from J, the junction kept 17 bases outside the gene matches. The CDR3 extends over 17 amino acids. CDR1 MNHNS and CDR2 SASEGT come from the germline V gene.